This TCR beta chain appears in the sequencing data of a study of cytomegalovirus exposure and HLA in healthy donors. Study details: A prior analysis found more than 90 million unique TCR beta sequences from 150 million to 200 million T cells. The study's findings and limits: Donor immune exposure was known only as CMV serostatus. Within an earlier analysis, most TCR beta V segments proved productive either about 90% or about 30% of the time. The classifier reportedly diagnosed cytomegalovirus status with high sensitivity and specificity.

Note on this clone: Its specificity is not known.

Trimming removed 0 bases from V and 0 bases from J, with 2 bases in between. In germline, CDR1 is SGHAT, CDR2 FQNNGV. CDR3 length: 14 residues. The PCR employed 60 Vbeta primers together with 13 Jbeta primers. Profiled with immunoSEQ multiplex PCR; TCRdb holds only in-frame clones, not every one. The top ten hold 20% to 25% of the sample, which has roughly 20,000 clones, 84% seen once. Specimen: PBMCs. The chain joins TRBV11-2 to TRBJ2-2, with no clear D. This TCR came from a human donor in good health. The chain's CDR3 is CASSLDANTGELFF. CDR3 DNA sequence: TGTGCCAGCAGCTTAGACGCGAACACCGGGGAGCTGTTTTTT.